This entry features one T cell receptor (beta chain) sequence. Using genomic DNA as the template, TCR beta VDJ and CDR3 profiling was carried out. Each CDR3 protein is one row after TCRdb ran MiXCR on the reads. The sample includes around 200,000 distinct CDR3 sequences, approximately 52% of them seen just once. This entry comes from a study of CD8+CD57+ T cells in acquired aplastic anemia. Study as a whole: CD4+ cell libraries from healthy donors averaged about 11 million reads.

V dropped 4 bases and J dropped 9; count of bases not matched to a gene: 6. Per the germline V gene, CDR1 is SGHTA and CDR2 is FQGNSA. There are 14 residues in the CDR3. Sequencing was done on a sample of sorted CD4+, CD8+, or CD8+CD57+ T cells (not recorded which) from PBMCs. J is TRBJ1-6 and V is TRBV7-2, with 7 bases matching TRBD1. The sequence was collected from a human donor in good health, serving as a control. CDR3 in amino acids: CASSYTGVGSPLHF. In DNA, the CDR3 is TGTGCCAGCAGCTACACAGGGGTCGGTTCACCCCTCCACTTT.